This TCR beta chain was identified during a study of radiotherapy plus CTLA-4 blockade in lung cancer. Only a few counts were recorded for this clone. Its antigen is unknown. Produced via immunoSEQ multiplex PCR; TCRdb's table is partial and in-frame only. The data contain about 43,000 clones, about 70% of them seen just once; the ten biggest clones take up around a quarter. The germline V gene encodes CDR1 WSHSY and CDR2 SAAADI. V gave up 5 bases and J gave up 10 bases, with 12 bases separating them. This CDR3 has 12 residues. Lung cancer patients with chemo-refractory metastatic non-small-cell disease were given focal radiation plus CTLA-4 blockade with ipilimumab. General observations from the study: Alongside interferon-beta, early blood T cell clone dynamics were reportedly the best predictor of response. Radiotherapy plus ipilimumab was followed by expansion in blood of tumor-derived TCR clones.

The receptor was isolated from a human donor with non-small cell lung cancer who had a partial response to radiotherapy plus ipilimumab. J is TRBJ2-1 and V is TRBV10-2; tentative D call: TRBD1 (6 bases). This material consisted of peripheral blood, taken from a patient treated with radiotherapy plus ipilimumab. CDR3 sequence: CASSYWGREQFF. The CDR3 coding sequence is TGCGCCAGCAGTTATTGGGGGCGCGAGCAGTTCTTC.